The rows below give T cell receptor beta chains drawn from one sample of a study of T cells in Graves' hyperthyroidism and ophthalmopathy. TCRdb reprocessed the multiplex PCR reads via MiXCR and lists one record per CDR3 protein. The table has 600,000 to 850,000 distinct CDR3 sequences, approximately 19% seen once; the top ten hold 16%. Material: blood. The receptors come from a woman between 50 and 59 years old with Graves' hyperthyroidism that later progressed to Graves' ophthalmopathy. Each CDR3 is given with its conserved first and last residue. D genes are given only for firm matches. Expanded clones get a size class; other rows say once, few or many, or leave the size out.

J gene: TRBJ1-5; V gene: TRBV20-1; D gene: TRBD1; clone size: NA; CDR3 protein: CSARDRGQGAVRPQHF; CDR3 DNA: TGCAGTGCTAGAGATAGGGGACAGGGCGCAGTTCGACCCCAGCATTTT
J gene: TRBJ1-5; V gene: TRBV3-1; D gene: NA; clone size: many; CDR3 protein: CASSLGQYNQPQHF; CDR3 DNA: TGTGCCAGCAGCCTTGGACAGTACAATCAGCCCCAGCATTTT
J gene: TRBJ2-7; V gene: TRBV20-1; D gene: TRBD2; clone size: many; CDR3 protein: CSARSWTSEESEQYF; CDR3 DNA: TGCAGTGCTAGATCATGGACTAGCGAGGAAAGCGAGCAGTACTTC
J gene: TRBJ2-3; V gene: TRBV6-1; D gene: NA; clone size: NA; CDR3 protein: CASRESGVDTQYF; CDR3 DNA: TGTGCCAGCCGGGAGTCAGGGGTAGATACGCAGTATTTT
J gene: TRBJ1-5; V gene: TRBV6-1; D gene: NA; clone size: NA; CDR3 protein: CASSESPGGRSRRRLNQPQHF; CDR3 DNA: TGTGCCAGCAGTGAATCGCCGGGGGGGAGAAGCCGAAGAAGATTAAATCAGCCCCAGCATTTT
J gene: TRBJ2-1; V gene: TRBV5-4; D gene: TRBD1; clone size: NA; CDR3 protein: CASTSLTGFVEQFF; CDR3 DNA: TGTGCCAGCACCTCACTGACAGGGTTCGTTGAGCAGTTCTTC
J gene: TRBJ1-2; V gene: TRBV12-3/TRBV12-4; D gene: NA; clone size: many; CDR3 protein: CASSLVLNYGYTF; CDR3 DNA: TGTGCCAGCAGTTTAGTCTTGAACTATGGCTACACCTTC
J gene: TRBJ1-5; V gene: TRBV6-1; D gene: NA; clone size: many; CDR3 protein: CASSPPGLGNQPQHF; CDR3 DNA: TGTGCCAGCAGTCCCCCGGGACTGGGCAATCAGCCCCAGCATTTT
J gene: TRBJ2-7; V gene: TRBV24-1; D gene: TRBD2; clone size: few; CDR3 protein: CATSDLHGTSYHEQYF; CDR3 DNA: TGTGCCACCAGTGATCTTCACGGGACTAGCTACCACGAGCAGTACTTC
J gene: TRBJ2-5; V gene: TRBV7-6; D gene: NA; clone size: NA; CDR3 protein: CASSKLAQETQYF; CDR3 DNA: TGTGCCAGCAGTAAACTAGCCCAAGAGACCCAGTACTTC
J gene: TRBJ1-3; V gene: TRBV9; D gene: NA; clone size: few; CDR3 protein: CASSAGAGGNTIYF; CDR3 DNA: TGTGCCAGCAGCGCCGGGGCAGGAGGAAACACCATATATTTT
J gene: TRBJ1-6; V gene: TRBV20-1; D gene: NA; clone size: NA; CDR3 protein: CSARGPGQFNSPLHF; CDR3 DNA: TGCAGTGCTAGAGGCCCAGGGCAATTCAATTCACCCCTCCACTTT
J gene: TRBJ1-1; V gene: TRBV2; D gene: NA; clone size: many; CDR3 protein: CASSTRENTEAFF; CDR3 DNA: TGTGCCAGCAGTACCAGGGAGAACACTGAAGCTTTCTTT
J gene: TRBJ1-2; V gene: TRBV5-1; D gene: NA; clone size: many; CDR3 protein: CASSLRWDRGSAGGYTF; CDR3 DNA: TGCGCCAGCAGCTTGAGGTGGGATCGGGGGTCCGCCGGTGGCTACACCTTC
J gene: TRBJ1-1; V gene: TRBV6-1; D gene: TRBD1; clone size: NA; CDR3 protein: CASSKPGQGAFAAFF; CDR3 DNA: TGTGCCAGCAGTAAGCCGGGACAGGGGGCGTTTGCAGCTTTCTTT
J gene: TRBJ2-1; V gene: TRBV6-1; D gene: TRBD1; clone size: NA; CDR3 protein: CASSEQGAVEQFF; CDR3 DNA: TGTGCCAGCAGTGAGCAGGGGGCCGTTGAGCAGTTCTTC
J gene: TRBJ1-2; V gene: TRBV6-1; D gene: TRBD1; clone size: few; CDR3 protein: CASRRDRDSGYTF; CDR3 DNA: TGTGCCAGCAGGAGGGACAGGGACTCTGGCTACACCTTC
J gene: TRBJ1-2; V gene: TRBV12-3/TRBV12-4; D gene: NA; clone size: NA; CDR3 protein: CASSPPKLNYGYTF; CDR3 DNA: TGTGCCAGCAGCCCACCAAAACTAAACTATGGCTACACCTTC
J gene: TRBJ2-7; V gene: TRBV24-1; D gene: TRBD1; clone size: many; CDR3 protein: CATSDKSTGALYEQYF; CDR3 DNA: TGTGCCACCAGTGATAAATCGACAGGGGCACTCTACGAGCAGTACTTC
J gene: TRBJ1-2; V gene: TRBV6-1; D gene: NA; clone size: NA; CDR3 protein: CASSFTGFAGYTF; CDR3 DNA: TGTGCCAGCAGTTTTACAGGGTTCGCTGGCTACACCTTC
J gene: TRBJ2-5; V gene: TRBV3-1; D gene: NA; clone size: many; CDR3 protein: CASRRQGGETQYF; CDR3 DNA: TGTGCCAGCAGGAGGCAGGGCGGCGAGACCCAGTACTTC
J gene: TRBJ1-2; V gene: TRBV6-9; D gene: NA; clone size: NA; CDR3 protein: CASSYAMLDGYTF; CDR3 DNA: TGTGCCAGCAGTTATGCCATGTTAGATGGCTACACCTTC
J gene: TRBJ1-5; V gene: TRBV29-1; D gene: TRBD1; clone size: few; CDR3 protein: CSVGSRGPTGPQHF; CDR3 DNA: TGCAGCGTTGGAAGCAGGGGGCCTACCGGGCCCCAGCATTTT
J gene: TRBJ2-3; V gene: TRBV5-1; D gene: NA; clone size: NA; CDR3 protein: CASSLAPRYGDTDTQYF; CDR3 DNA: TGCGCCAGCAGCTTGGCCCCCAGGTATGGGGACACAGATACGCAGTATTTT
J gene: TRBJ2-7; V gene: TRBV5-1; D gene: NA; clone size: NA; CDR3 protein: CASSPVTAYIYEQYF; CDR3 DNA: TGCGCCAGCAGCCCCGTGACGGCCTACATCTACGAGCAGTACTTC
J gene: TRBJ2-3; V gene: TRBV3-1; D gene: TRBD2; clone size: NA; CDR3 protein: CASSQDRLAGRTDTQYF; CDR3 DNA: TGTGCCAGCAGCCAAGATAGACTAGCGGGACGCACAGATACGCAGTATTTT
J gene: TRBJ1-5; V gene: TRBV30; D gene: NA; clone size: few; CDR3 protein: CAWSVTGSDQPQHF; CDR3 DNA: TGTGCCTGGAGTGTCACAGGGAGCGATCAGCCCCAGCATTTT
J gene: TRBJ2-5; V gene: TRBV5-1; D gene: NA; clone size: few; CDR3 protein: CASSSGPEETQYF; CDR3 DNA: TGCGCCAGCAGCTCCGGACCTGAGGAGACCCAGTACTTC
J gene: TRBJ1-1; V gene: TRBV2; D gene: NA; clone size: many; CDR3 protein: CASIGPGLSNTEAFF; CDR3 DNA: TGTGCCAGCATCGGGCCCGGATTATCGAACACTGAAGCTTTCTTT
J gene: TRBJ2-4; V gene: TRBV6-1; D gene: TRBD1; clone size: NA; CDR3 protein: CASSESSGGGGPWYF; CDR3 DNA: TGTGCCAGCAGTGAATCTTCAGGGGGCGGCGGTCCTTGGTACTTC
J gene: TRBJ2-7; V gene: TRBV29-1; D gene: TRBD1; clone size: many; CDR3 protein: CSVLLESDRESYEQYF; CDR3 DNA: TGCAGCGTCCTCCTGGAGTCGGACAGGGAATCCTACGAGCAGTACTTC
J gene: TRBJ1-1; V gene: TRBV5-1; D gene: NA; clone size: NA; CDR3 protein: CASSFDRRETLNTEAFF; CDR3 DNA: TGCGCCAGCAGCTTCGACAGGAGGGAAACCTTGAACACTGAAGCTTTCTTT
J gene: TRBJ1-3; V gene: TRBV10-3; D gene: TRBD1; clone size: NA; CDR3 protein: CAISQGGSGNTIYF; CDR3 DNA: TGTGCCATCAGTCAGGGGGGCTCTGGAAACACCATATATTTT
J gene: TRBJ2-7; V gene: TRBV6-1; D gene: NA; clone size: many; CDR3 protein: CASSYGAGEQYF; CDR3 DNA: TGTGCCAGCAGTTACGGGGCAGGAGAGCAGTACTTC
J gene: TRBJ1-2; V gene: TRBV20-1; D gene: NA; clone size: many; CDR3 protein: CSASSLYGYTF; CDR3 DNA: TGCAGTGCTAGCTCCCTCTATGGCTACACCTTC
J gene: TRBJ1-1; V gene: TRBV14; D gene: NA; clone size: NA; CDR3 protein: CASSQDWGEFAEAFF; CDR3 DNA: TGTGCCAGCAGCCAAGACTGGGGCGAATTCGCTGAAGCTTTCTTT
J gene: TRBJ1-2; V gene: TRBV7-6; D gene: NA; clone size: many; CDR3 protein: CASSLMQGRTYGYTF; CDR3 DNA: TGTGCCAGCAGCTTAATGCAGGGTCGGACCTATGGCTACACCTTC
J gene: TRBJ2-7; V gene: TRBV4-1; D gene: NA; clone size: few; CDR3 protein: CASSQTATSYEQYF; CDR3 DNA: TGCGCCAGCAGCCAGACGGCGACGTCCTACGAGCAGTACTTC
J gene: TRBJ1-1; V gene: TRBV2; D gene: NA; clone size: many; CDR3 protein: CASSEDRTRTEAFF; CDR3 DNA: TGTGCCAGCAGTGAAGACAGGACGAGGACTGAAGCTTTCTTT
J gene: TRBJ1-2; V gene: TRBV27; D gene: TRBD1; clone size: NA; CDR3 protein: CASSLGQGARYGYTF; CDR3 DNA: TGTGCCAGCAGCCTAGGGCAGGGGGCGAGATATGGCTACACCTTC
J gene: TRBJ2-1; V gene: TRBV18; D gene: TRBD1; clone size: many; CDR3 protein: CASSPLGQGNEQFF; CDR3 DNA: TGTGCCAGCTCACCACTGGGACAGGGCAATGAGCAGTTCTTC
J gene: TRBJ1-1; V gene: TRBV7-9; D gene: NA; clone size: NA; CDR3 protein: CASSLPPAPEAFF; CDR3 DNA: TGTGCCAGCAGCTTACCCCCCGCGCCTGAAGCTTTCTTT
J gene: TRBJ2-7; V gene: TRBV20-1; D gene: NA; clone size: many; CDR3 protein: CSASDRNSYEQYF; CDR3 DNA: TGCAGTGCTTCTGACAGAAACTCCTACGAGCAGTACTTC
J gene: TRBJ2-1; V gene: TRBV2; D gene: NA; clone size: NA; CDR3 protein: CASTPRGASYNEQFF; CDR3 DNA: TGTGCCAGCACTCCCAGGGGGGCCTCCTACAATGAGCAGTTCTTC
J gene: TRBJ2-1; V gene: TRBV3-1; D gene: NA; clone size: many; CDR3 protein: CASSPRASADEQFF; CDR3 DNA: TGTGCCAGCAGCCCCCGGGCTAGCGCCGATGAGCAGTTCTTC
J gene: TRBJ2-1; V gene: TRBV20-1; D gene: TRBD1; clone size: many; CDR3 protein: CSARPGQGAYNEQFF; CDR3 DNA: TGCAGTGCTAGACCCGGACAGGGTGCCTACAATGAGCAGTTCTTC
J gene: TRBJ1-5; V gene: TRBV27; D gene: NA; clone size: NA; CDR3 protein: CASSLRQVSNQPQHF; CDR3 DNA: TGTGCCAGCAGCTTACGACAGGTTAGCAATCAGCCCCAGCATTTT
J gene: TRBJ1-2; V gene: TRBV19; D gene: NA; clone size: few; CDR3 protein: CASSIGDGSYGYTF; CDR3 DNA: TGTGCCAGTAGTATTGGGGATGGGTCTTATGGCTACACCTTC
J gene: TRBJ2-1; V gene: TRBV6-5; D gene: TRBD2; clone size: NA; CDR3 protein: CASSYNRLAGGYNEQFF; CDR3 DNA: TGTGCCAGCAGCTACAACCGACTAGCGGGGGGATACAATGAGCAGTTCTTC